What follows is one T cell receptor (beta chain) and its context. Its antigen is currently unknown. Germline V gene lookup returns CDR1 MNHEY and CDR2 SMNVEV (reference sequence). V dropped 0 bases and J dropped 1 base, with 9 bases sitting between them. The CDR3 is made up of 15 amino acids. Investigators sourced approximately 2 micrograms of genomic DNA from cryopreserved PBMCs for TCR beta libraries. The data were taken from a study of cytotoxic CD8 clonotypes in ibrutinib-treated CLL. Study findings and constraints: Contraction or stability on treatment was seen for public clonotypes, which were uncommon. Clonality at baseline surpassed age-matched healthy donors and tracked circulating CD8+ T-cell counts. Clonality increased at ibrutinib response and stayed stable in sustained remission. At progression, however, it fell back toward baseline.

Using immunoSEQ multiplex PCR, the repertoire was profiled, and TCRdb retains in-frame clones only, with some absent. The table lists tens of thousands of clones, 62% of them singletons, with 11% to 15% in the top ten. This sequence was found in a human donor with chronic lymphocytic leukemia. The chain is built from TRBV27 and TRBJ1-1, with D unclear. The sequencing here drew on PBMCs, taken before ibrutinib treatment. CDR3 nucleotides: TGTGCCAGCAGTTTATCGAAAGTAGGGAACACTGAAGCTTTCTTT. Translated: CASSLSKVGNTEAFF.